The present T cell receptor beta chain was sequenced within a study of PD-1 blockade in classical Hodgkin lymphoma (dated by TCRdb to about 2020). Broadly, across the study: Nivolumab dosing was 3 mg/kg intravenously every 2 weeks, continuing until either disease progression or unacceptable toxicity. The study used TCR beta sequencing and CyTOF to define a peripheral blood immune signature of response to PD-1 blockade in classical Hodgkin lymphoma. The research as a whole found: By C4D1, a significant rise was seen in CD4+ TCR diversity but not in CD8+ TCR diversity (p=0.0027 vs p=0.16), and the rise was most apparent among complete responders (p=0.02). The study covered only a single clinical trial cohort, and the causes of the repertoire differences, possibly disease activity or prior therapy, were still not defined. Baseline TCR diversity was reported as lower in newly diagnosed patients than in healthy donors, and lower still in relapsed/refractory patients. Baseline diversity similar to that of newly diagnosed patients was observed in trial patients achieving complete response, whereas significantly lower diversity was observed in partial responders and progressors. Lower diversity was seen in patients whose nivolumab began less than 1 year after ASCT, and these patients were left out of later analyses so that immune reconstitution would not confound the results.

The CDR3 runs 15 residues from the cysteine to the phenylalanine. Only the CDR3 portion is preserved as DNA: 45 bases, with reading frame beginning at the first base. V gives up 4 bases and J gives up 0 bases, and the segment between their germline ends measures 13 bases. CDR1 and CDR2, per the germline V gene, are SGHTS and YDEGEE. A single count supports this clone. Its antigen is not yet known. Qualities for individual bases were not recorded, and no much larger clone is one base off. According to the study, the label for this sample's time point signals: cycle 2 day 1 (C2D1) of nivolumab. All trial patients had relapsed after autologous stem cell transplantation, with cohorts A, B and C differing in prior brentuximab vedotin exposure. The trial cohort included 50 or so patients with relapsed/refractory classical Hodgkin lymphoma, and each patient had a best overall response of complete response, partial response or progressive disease. Trial patients were treated with single-agent nivolumab in the multi-cohort phase II CheckMate 205 trial. An independent review committee assessed best overall response by applying the 2007 International Working Group response criteria. Trial PBMCs were collected just before the start of nivolumab (C1D1) and during therapy at cycle 2 day 1 and cycle 4 day 1. Peripheral blood was collected in 8 mL Vacutainer Cell Preparation Tubes, from which PBMCs were isolated by centrifugation and then cryopreserved.

Genomic DNA was extracted with the Qiagen DNeasy kit from unsorted PBMCs and from negatively selected CD4+ and CD8+ fractions. Using primers that anneal to V and J segments, immunoSEQ multiplex PCR amplified the TCR beta CDR3 regions. Amplification bias was minimized using a synthetic immune receptor repertoire, and residual bias was removed computationally after sequencing. In the original analysis: Custom Python scripts were used to quantify repertoire diversity as the Shannon entropy index. Unsorted, CD4+ and CD8+ repertoires were analyzed separately, except for combined analyses in which CD4+ and CD8+ sequences were merged in silico. Clonal expansion was defined as at least a 2-fold frequency increase after treatment relative to C1D1, with a pseudocount of 0.5 for undetected baseline clones. Clones with 0 or 1 copy at C1D1 were classified as singleton clones, and clones with 2 or more copies were classified as non-singleton clones. Clones expanded in unsorted samples were labelled as CD4+, CD8+ or unknown by matching protein sequences in sorted samples from the same patient. Diversity changes from C1D1 to C4D1 were tested in paired samples using Wilcoxon tests. TCRdb holds this immuneACCESS table with in-frame rearrangements only. Some clones are missing; in checked studies, unresolved V genes explain under half, and the rest has no known cause. The D gene and trimming were derived from the DNA, and the V and J assignments and clone size from that table. For this sample the table gives approximately 160,000 clones, of which under 85% were detected only once. Over 7.5% of the sample goes to the ten largest clones.

Here the chain combines TRBV5-8 and TRBJ1-1, with a tentative D gene TRBD1 over 6 matching bases. The specimen comprised peripheral blood mononuclear cells (PBMCs), sampled before the second cycle of nivolumab. The clonotype comes from a human donor with classical Hodgkin lymphoma. The CDR3 region has the sequence CASSANRVVNTEAFF. In nucleotides, the sequence is TGTGCCAGCAGCGCTAACAGGGTGGTGAACACTGAAGCTTTCTTT.